This is a list of T cell receptor beta chains from one sample in a study of Ad26.COV2.S vaccination and SARS-CoV-2 variants. The assay was immunoSEQ multiplex PCR, and TCRdb's table has in-frame clones only and misses some. Here the sample spans approximately 480,000 clones, around 85% being singletons. Here the sequenced sample was peripheral blood, taken in a trial of Ad26.COV2.S vaccine versus placebo. These receptors were collected from a person aged 18-60 years who received the Ad26.COV2.S COVID-19 vaccine or a placebo. CDR3s include the opening cysteine and the closing phenylalanine or tryptophan.

TRBJ2-1 | TRBV5-1 | CASSLAARNNEQFF
TRBJ1-1 | TRBV7-3 | CASSLEGNTEAFF
TRBJ1-4 | TRBV30 | CAWSIGLGGREKLFF
TRBJ1-1 | TRBV14 | CASSSGRMNTEAFF
TRBJ1-5 | TRBV5-1 | CASSLGATGQPQHF
TRBJ2-2 | TRBV28 | CASSLSDRMTGELFF
TRBJ2-7 | TRBV7-2 | CASSTQMTRGSYEQYF
TRBJ1-5 | TRBV7-8 | CASSPQGAQPQHF
TRBJ2-1 | TRBV7-8 | CASSGDRGNEQFF
TRBJ2-6 | TRBV7-9 | CASSLVISSGGANVLTF
TRBJ2-7 | TRBV6-2/TRBV6-3 | CASSYLSGIGQSYEQYF
TRBJ1-4 | TRBV2 | CASSEGGGKLNEKLFF
TRBJ2-3 | TRBV5-4 | CASSFSTDTQYF
TRBJ2-3 | TRBV7-3 | CASSLVGRADTQYF
TRBJ2-2 | TRBV6-5 | CASSQNRAAGELFF
TRBJ2-2 | TRBV5-1 | CASSLAGVVGELFF
TRBJ2-2 | TRBV6-2/TRBV6-3 | CASSNLGGRAGELFF
TRBJ2-7 | TRBV9 | CASSAGTYEQYF
TRBJ1-1 | TRBV7-2 | CASSIDLGGTEAFF
TRBJ2-3 | TRBV28 | CASSLGLRTQYF
TRBJ1-4 | TRBV6-2/TRBV6-3 | CASRPSGAREKLFF
TRBJ1-2 | TRBV5-6 | CASSLPGSYGYTF
TRBJ2-3 | TRBV5-1 | CASSHDGRTDTQYF
TRBJ2-1 | TRBV12-3/TRBV12-4 | CASSRVDGGQFF
TRBJ2-1 | TRBV11-1 | CASSPGLAGAEQFF
TRBJ1-3 | TRBV30 | CAWNSGGARNTIYF
TRBJ2-7 | TRBV5-6 | CASSFGGTYEQYF
TRBJ2-2 | TRBV6-1 | CASSGGTGVPRSELFF
TRBJ2-4 | TRBV9 | CASSPGQGWDIQYF
TRBJ1-6 | TRBV30 | CARRDRGRSPLHF
TRBJ1-3 | TRBV7-6 | CASSPTGHLSNSGNTIYF
TRBJ2-3 | TRBV3-1/TRBV3-2 | CASSHELAGLRDTQYF
TRBJ2-7 | TRBV15 | CATSRDTGPGGQYF
TRBJ2-7 | TRBV6-6 | CASSRETNSYEQYF
TRBJ1-6 | TRBV9 | CASSVEGEILYRSPLHF
TRBJ1-6 | TRBV5-6 | CASRDTGTGRNNSPLHF
TRBJ2-3 | TRBV11-2 | CASSRSGSRSDTQYF
TRBJ2-5 | TRBV5-4 | CASSLRQGAVETQYF
TRBJ1-6 | TRBV5-4 | CASSLRGALNSPLHF
TRBJ1-1 | TRBV30 | CAWSPDRGGHMNTEAFF
TRBJ1-1 | TRBV28 | CASILGSMNTEAFF
TRBJ2-7 | TRBV4-1 | CASSQGDRYEQYF
TRBJ2-7 | TRBV27 | CASQKDRGTYEQYF
TRBJ2-3 | TRBV5-4 | CASSSGPISTDTQYF
TRBJ2-2 | TRBV7-2 | CASSLAGLGELFF
TRBJ2-5 | TRBV29-1 | CSVDGTGRHETQYF
TRBJ2-1 | TRBV7-3 | CASSTSSGNEQFF
TRBJ2-2 | TRBV3-1/TRBV3-2 | CASSPGDANTGELFF
TRBJ2-7 | TRBV19 | CASSSRWTAYEQYF
TRBJ2-5 | TRBV7-3 | CASSFSGRGGTTQYF
TRBJ2-3 | TRBV21-1 | CASTLPGGNGTDTQYF
TRBJ2-1 | TRBV19 | CASSIYNEQFF
TRBJ1-6 | TRBV30 | CAWSRGRSATGPLHF
TRBJ2-7 | TRBV11-2 | CASSLGRDKYEQYF
TRBJ2-7 | TRBV7-9 | CASSQTGNSYEQYF